One TCR beta chain is described in this entry. This clonotype was counted only a few times. No cognate antigen has been identified for it. Base-call qualities are not available, and no considerably larger clone is one nucleotide away. For CDR1 and CDR2, the germline V gene lists SGHDT and YYEEEE. Including the terminal cysteine and phenylalanine, the CDR3 comprises 15 residues. Only the CDR3 region is kept as DNA, spanning 45 bases read in frame from base 1. V is reduced by 0 bases and J by 8 bases, leaving a spacing of 15 bases between them. Sequencing took place on an Illumina HiSeq 1500. TCRdb took the public reads, trimmed them with fastp at Q25, ran MiXCR for clone calling and kept in-frame beta chains. Identical CDR3 protein sequences are pooled into one entry, listed with their most common genes and DNA. The sample contains around 270,000 distinct CDR3 sequences, 9.1% of them found a single time. Approximately 16% of the sample rests with the top ten.

This sample stems from a study of T cell repertoires in cytomegalovirus infection (dated by TCRdb to the late 2010s). With regard to the full study: The HLA type of each donor mattered for the analysis, because public TCR beta signatures pointed to carriage of CMV infection along with the matching HLA type. Findings and caveats that apply to the study as a whole: The ex vivo response was dominated by HLA-C-restricted CMV-specific TCR beta clonotypes, which also provided the single most frequent clonotype in two of eight donors. Cumulative frequency of public TCR beta family members discriminated carriers of CMV infection plus the relevant HLA type in this cohort and an independent approximately 350-donor cohort.

The clonotype comes from a human donor in good health (CMV status not recorded). Some clones in this sample may be carry-over from other donors' samples. The V gene is TRBV5-6 and the J gene is TRBJ2-1; a weak D assignment points to TRBD1 (7 bases agree). Input material: PBMCs. The DNA is as follows: TGTGCCAGCAGCTTGGGAGGGGGCCCTAGCGATGAGCAGTTCTTC. Translated, it reads CASSLGGGPSDEQFF.